These T cell receptor beta chains were read from a single sample in a study of cytomegalovirus exposure and HLA in healthy donors. Sequencing was performed with immunoSEQ multiplex PCR; in TCRdb, only in-frame clones are kept and a portion is missing. The table shows about 160,000 clones, with 81% occurring only once. The sample was PBMCs. The origin of the receptors is a man aged 50 to 60 in good health and CMV-seropositive. Each CDR3 is given without its conserved first and last residue.

>TRBV5-1
ASSQQGGFYEQY
>TRBV7-8
ASSLGGDSN
>TRBV25-1
ASSESPRGRGAF
>TRBV9
ASSVVWDRSRNEQF
>TRBV9
ASSVGIDTEAF
>TRBV5-5
ASSLGGEINQPQH
>TRBV25-1
ASSEGTGHEAF
>TRBV9
ASSVLPTGRAPLH
>TRBV11-1
ASSPNRGNEQF
>TRBV12-2
ASRLAIRTGKTEAF
>TRBV6-5
ASSKQASGDTQY
>TRBV11-2
ASSIGQGNTIY
>TRBV29-1
SVGGQGAPDT
>TRBV19
ASNIRNRNTEAF
>TRBV25-1
ASSRSRSSYNEQF
>TRBV19
ASSLDRVVGELF
>TRBV29-1
SVRGQPNTEAF
>TRBV14
ASSPRGTIDEQF
>TRBV5-1
ASSLIPSGGETQY
>TRBV19
ATNYEQY
>TRBV2
ASSEAGGAGQPQH
>TRBV6-1
ASSADRGDTEAF
>TRBV10-3
AISEPGNQPQH
>TRBV7-9
ASSPHLTSGGTDTQY
>TRBV28
ASSPGQGGYGYT
>TRBV6-1
ASSERRQSYGYT
>TRBV5-1
ASSLGQGKNTEAF
>TRBV6-6
ASSYPKQGADGYT
>TRBV5-4
ASRADSPGNTEAF
>TRBV11-2
ASSLMPTHDQETQY
>TRBV15
ATSAGTGVIEQY
>TRBV5-4
ASSTRLAGGLTDTQY
>TRBV5-1
ASSLTGDQPQH
>TRBV19
ASNRASQPQH
>TRBV6-5
ASSFRSGGRYGYT
>TRBV7-2
ASSLQGYEQY
>TRBV5-1
ASRDSGSSYEQY
>TRBV4-1
ASSQGTGGTLQETQY
>TRBV28
ASSAGTSGGTQY
>TRBV6-1
ASSEGDRNQETQY
>TRBV5-1
ASSTRTGEVRYT
>TRBV6-4
ASTLDGTTYEQY
>TRBV6-1
ASSVLRNTEAF
>TRBV11-3
ASSPDRVEQY
>TRBV19
ASRGDSLLTEAF
>TRBV6-4
ASSGTGGADTQY
>TRBV28
ASSSEGPSSYEQY
>TRBV5-4
ASSLGAGDAYEQY
>TRBV7-2
ASSFREIAVYEQY